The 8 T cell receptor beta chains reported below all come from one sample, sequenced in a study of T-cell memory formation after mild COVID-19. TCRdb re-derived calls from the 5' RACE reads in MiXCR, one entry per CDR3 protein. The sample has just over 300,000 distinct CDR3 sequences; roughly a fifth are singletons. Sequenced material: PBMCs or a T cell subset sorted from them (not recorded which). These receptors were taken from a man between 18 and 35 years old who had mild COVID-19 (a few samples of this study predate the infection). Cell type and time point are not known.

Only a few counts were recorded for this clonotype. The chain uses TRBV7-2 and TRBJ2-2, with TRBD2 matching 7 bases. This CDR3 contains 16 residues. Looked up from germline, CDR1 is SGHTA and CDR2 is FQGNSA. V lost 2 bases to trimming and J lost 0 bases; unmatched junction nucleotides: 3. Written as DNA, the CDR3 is TGTGCCAGCAGCTTACGGGGGGACCCGAACACCGGGGAGCTGTTTTTT. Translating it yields CASSLRGDPNTGELFF. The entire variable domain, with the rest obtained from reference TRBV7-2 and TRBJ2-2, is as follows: GAGVSQSPSNKVTEKGKDVELRCDPISGHTALYWYRQSLGQGLEFLIYFQGNSAPDKSGLPSDRFSAERTGGSVSTLTIQRTQQEDSAVYLCASSLRGDPNTGELFFGEGSRLTVL.

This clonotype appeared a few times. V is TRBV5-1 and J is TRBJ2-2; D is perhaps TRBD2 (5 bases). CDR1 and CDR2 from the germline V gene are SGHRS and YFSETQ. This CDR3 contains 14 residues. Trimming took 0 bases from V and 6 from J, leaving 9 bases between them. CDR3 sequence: CASSLVLDPGELFF. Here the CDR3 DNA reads TGCGCCAGCAGCTTGGTACTAGATCCCGGGGAGCTGTTTTTT.

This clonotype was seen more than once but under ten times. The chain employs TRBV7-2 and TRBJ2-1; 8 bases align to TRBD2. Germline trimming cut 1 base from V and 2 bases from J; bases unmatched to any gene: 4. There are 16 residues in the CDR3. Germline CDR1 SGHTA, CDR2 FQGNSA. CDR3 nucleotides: TGTGCCAGCAGCTTAGAGGGCGGGGGGCCCTACAATGAGCAGTTCTTC. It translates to CASSLEGGGPYNEQFF.

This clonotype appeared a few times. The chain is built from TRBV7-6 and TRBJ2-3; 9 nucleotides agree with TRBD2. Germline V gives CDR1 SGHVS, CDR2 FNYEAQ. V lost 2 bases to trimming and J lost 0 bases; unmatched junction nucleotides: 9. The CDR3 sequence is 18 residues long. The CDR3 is CASSLLSSGAASTDTQYF. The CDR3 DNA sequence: TGTGCCAGCAGCTTATTGTCTAGCGGGGCCGCTAGCACAGATACGCAGTATTTT. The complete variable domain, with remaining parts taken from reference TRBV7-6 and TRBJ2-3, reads GAGVSQSPRYKVTKRGQDVALRCDPISGHVSLYWYRQALGQGPEFLTYFNYEAQQDKSGLPNDRFSAERPEGSISTLTIQRTEQRDSAMYRCASSLLSSGAASTDTQYFGPGTRLTVL.

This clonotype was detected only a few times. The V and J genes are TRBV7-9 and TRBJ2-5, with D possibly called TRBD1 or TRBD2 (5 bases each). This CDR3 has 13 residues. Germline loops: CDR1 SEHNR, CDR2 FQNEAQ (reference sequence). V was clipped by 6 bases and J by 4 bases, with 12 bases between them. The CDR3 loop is CASRSGAGETQYF. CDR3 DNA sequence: TGTGCCAGCAGAAGTGGGGCGGGAGAGACCCAGTACTTC. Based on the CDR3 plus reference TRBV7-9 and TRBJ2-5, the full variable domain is DTGVSQNPRHKITKRGQNVTFRCDPISEHNRLYWYRQTLGQGPEFLTYFQNEAQLEKSRLLSDRFSAERPKGSFSTLEIQRTEQGDSAMYLCASRSGAGETQYFGPGTRLLVL.

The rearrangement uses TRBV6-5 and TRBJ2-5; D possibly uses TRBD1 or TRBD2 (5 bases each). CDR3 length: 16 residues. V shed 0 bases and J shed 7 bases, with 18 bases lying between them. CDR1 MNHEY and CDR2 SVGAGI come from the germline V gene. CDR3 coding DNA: TGTGCCAGCAGTTACTCGGGGCAGCCTGAGGGGTGGACCCAGTACTTC. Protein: CASSYSGQPEGWTQYF.

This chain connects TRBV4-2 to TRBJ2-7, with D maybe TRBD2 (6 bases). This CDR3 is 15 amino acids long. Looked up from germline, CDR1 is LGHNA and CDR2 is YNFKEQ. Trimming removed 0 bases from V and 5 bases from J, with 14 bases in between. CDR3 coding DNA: TGTGCCAGCAGCCAAGATTTGGACTATCTGCACGAGCAGTACGTC. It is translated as CASSQDLDYLHEQYV.

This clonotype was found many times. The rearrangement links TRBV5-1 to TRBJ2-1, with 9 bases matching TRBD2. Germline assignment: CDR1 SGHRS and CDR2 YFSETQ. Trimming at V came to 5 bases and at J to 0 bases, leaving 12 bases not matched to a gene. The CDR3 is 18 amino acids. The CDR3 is CASRPPVSGGSSYNEQFF. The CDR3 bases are TGCGCCAGCAGGCCCCCCGTTAGCGGGGGAAGCTCCTACAATGAGCAGTTCTTC.